The sequence of this T cell receptor beta chain was determined in a study of CD8+CD57+ T cells in acquired aplastic anemia. Background on the study: When averaged, DNA from sorted CD4+ and CD8+ cells came to about 2.9 ug.

The study profiled TCR beta VDJ and CDR3 using genomic DNA as template. TCRdb reprocessed the reads via MiXCR and lists one record per CDR3 protein. In the table there are 250,000 to 350,000 distinct CDR3 sequences, roughly 50% of which are singletons. This clonotype was picked up many times. Its matching antigen is unknown. General study points: A significant difference in CD8+ Simpson's diversity between patients and controls was not found. Patients and controls had in common fewer than 30 CD8+ CDR3 sequences.

The CDR3 extends over 17 amino acids. The V gene end was trimmed by 7 bases and the J gene end by 3 bases; junction bases not matched to a gene: 13. The sequencing input was sorted CD4+, CD8+, or CD8+CD57+ T cells (not recorded which) from PBMCs. The receptor was derived from a human donor with severe aplastic anemia or a healthy control (not recorded which). V usage is TRBV12-3 or TRBV12-4 and J usage is TRBJ2-2; 8 bases agree with TRBD1. This CDR3 reads CASTLPGTGGYTGELFF. The CDR3 nucleotides read TGTGCCAGCACCTTGCCCGGGACAGGAGGCTACACCGGGGAGCTGTTTTTT.